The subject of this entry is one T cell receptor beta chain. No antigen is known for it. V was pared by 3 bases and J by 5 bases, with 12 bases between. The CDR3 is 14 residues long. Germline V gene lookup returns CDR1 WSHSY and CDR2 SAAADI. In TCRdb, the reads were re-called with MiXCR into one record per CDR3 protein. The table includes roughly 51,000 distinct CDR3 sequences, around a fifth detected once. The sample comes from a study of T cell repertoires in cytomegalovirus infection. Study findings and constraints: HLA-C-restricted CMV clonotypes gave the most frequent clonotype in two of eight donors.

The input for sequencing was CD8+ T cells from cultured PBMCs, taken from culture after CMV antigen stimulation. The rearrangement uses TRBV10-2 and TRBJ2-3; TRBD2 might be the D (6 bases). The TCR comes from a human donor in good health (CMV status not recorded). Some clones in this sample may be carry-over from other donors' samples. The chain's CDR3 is CASSETGVLDTQYF. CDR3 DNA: TGCGCCAGCAGTGAAACGGGAGTGTTAGATACGCAGTATTTT.